This T cell receptor (beta chain) was found in a study of OX40 agonist ivuxolimab in advanced cancers. The CDR3 sequence is 14 residues long. The germline gives CDR1 MNHNS, CDR2 SASEGT. V was pared by 8 bases and J by 7 bases, with 6 bases of the junction left unmatched. Some clones are missing from TCRdb's copy, which holds only in-frame ones; the method was immunoSEQ multiplex PCR. The sample consists of 65,000 to 75,000 clones, around nine tenths of them appearing once. V usage is TRBV6-1 and J usage is TRBJ1-6, with TRBD1 matching over 9 bases. The TCR sequence derives from an adult with an advanced solid tumor such as melanoma, head and neck, liver or kidney cancer. This specimen consisted of CD4+ or CD8+ T cells sorted from blood, obtained in a trial of the OX40 agonist ivuxolimab. In nucleotides, the CDR3 is TGTGCCAGCGGGGGGACAGGGTTCAATTCACCCCTCCACTTT. Translation gives CASGGTGFNSPLHF.